A single sample gave rise to the 9 T cell receptor beta chains below, sequenced in a study of T-cell memory formation after mild COVID-19. TCRdb re-called the 5' RACE reads with MiXCR, one entry per CDR3 protein. The sample gives 400,000 to 500,000 distinct CDR3 sequences, 15% to 20% of which show up once; roughly 8.4% is in the top ten. Sequencing was carried out using PBMCs or a T cell subset sorted from them (not recorded which). The receptor set was obtained from an adult woman who had mild COVID-19 (a few samples of this study predate the infection). Cell type and time point are not known.

A few counts support this clonotype. The rearrangement uses TRBV7-2 and TRBJ2-3, with D hard to call. The CDR3 loop spans 13 amino acids. V was shortened by 3 bases and J by 2 bases, with 6 bases between the two germline ends. From germline, CDR1 is SGHTA and CDR2 FQGNSA. The CDR3 loop is CASSFAHTDTQYF. Here the CDR3 DNA reads TGTGCCAGCAGCTTTGCCCACACAGATACGCAGTATTTT.

This clonotype was counted between two and nine times. The rearrangement links TRBV6-1 to TRBJ2-7; 9 bases fit TRBD1. With V trimmed by 6 bases and J by 3 bases, 3 bases remained unmatched. The germline V gene has CDR1 MNHNS and CDR2 SASEGT. CDR3 size: 13 residues. CDR3 in amino acids: CASRLTGGYEQYF. CDR3 sequence (DNA): TGTGCCAGCAGGCTGACAGGGGGCTACGAGCAGTACTTC.

This clonotype turned up a few times. The CDR3 here is CATSRSTNYGYTF. DNA for the CDR3: TGTGCCACCAGCAGGAGCACTAACTATGGCTACACCTTC. The chain is built from TRBV15 and TRBJ1-2; D is ambiguous. Germline lookup yields CDR1 LNHNV and CDR2 YYDKDF (reference sequence). The CDR3 loop spans 13 amino acids. Trimming left V 3 bases short and J 0 bases short, with 5 bases between.

This clonotype was observed a few times. The chain combines TRBV6-2 or TRBV6-3 with TRBJ2-1, with TRBD2 matching over 7 bases. Germline V CDR1 and CDR2: MNHEY, SVGEGT. The CDR3 has 17 residues. With 3 bases clipped from V and 0 bases from J, the junction kept 8 bases outside the gene matches. CDR3 DNA sequence: TGTGCCAGCAGTTATCTGCCTAGCGGAACCTCCTACAATGAGCAGTTCTTC. Translated: CASSYLPSGTSYNEQFF.

This chain links TRBV21-1 with TRBJ2-7; TRBD1 is taken as the D call from the table, unchecked against the DNA. TRBV21-1 is listed as a pseudogene. This CDR3 is built from 16 residues. Written as DNA, the CDR3 is TGTGCCAGCAGCTTCGAACAGGGGGGTTGCTCCTACGAGCAGTACTTC. Encoded protein: CASSFEQGGCSYEQYF.

The chain uses TRBV12-3 or TRBV12-4 and TRBJ1-4; 7 bases are a match to TRBD1. The CDR3 runs to 14 residues. With 1 base clipped from V and 7 bases from J, the junction kept 3 bases outside the gene matches. CDR3 amino acids: CASSLGDRSEKLFF. CDR3 nucleotide sequence: TGTGCCAGCAGTTTAGGGGACAGAAGTGAAAAACTGTTTTTT.

The rearrangement joins TRBV24-1 to TRBJ2-1; 7 nucleotides align to TRBD1. CDR1 is KGHDR and CDR2 is SFDVKD in the germline V gene. J was trimmed by 8 bases and V by 6 bases; bases with no gene match: 9. There are 14 residues in the CDR3. The CDR3 protein is CATSFPGGVDEQFF. The CDR3 region has the DNA TGTGCCACCAGTTTCCCAGGGGGAGTCGATGAGCAGTTCTTC.

This clonotype was seen a few times. This chain uses TRBV25-1 with TRBJ1-2; D is unresolved. Trimming took 4 bases from V and 7 from J, leaving 13 bases between them. The CDR3 extends over 13 amino acids. Germline V gene data show CDR1 as MGHDK and CDR2 as SYGVNS. CDR3: CASSAFPRGGYTF. The CDR3 DNA sequence: TGTGCCAGCAGTGCTTTTCCCCGGGGTGGCTACACCTTC.

This clonotype has more than one count but fewer than ten. The genes are TRBV20-1 and TRBJ2-7; 15 bases map to TRBD2. V lost 3 bases to trimming and J lost 6 bases; unmatched junction nucleotides: 3. Germline V gene data show CDR1 as DFQATT and CDR2 as SNEGSKA (reference sequence). This CDR3 has 14 amino acids. The CDR3 nucleotides read TGCAGTGCTAGGACGGGACTAGCGGGAGGCGAGCAGTACTTC. Amino acids: CSARTGLAGGEQYF.